A selection of T cell receptor beta chains follows, all from one sample in a study of T-cell reconstitution after alpha-beta-depleted transplantation in children. TCRdb re-called the PCR reads through MiXCR, storing one row per CDR3 protein. Of 200,000 to 250,000 distinct CDR3 sequences in the sample, roughly a tenth were seen once. The input for sequencing was PBMCs from the stem cell graft donor, taken from the stem cell graft. All receptors derive from a human donor who donated a stem cell graft to a child with acute lymphoblastic leukemia. Each CDR3 is given with its conserved first and last residue. The D gene is left open where the match is weak. Not all rows give a size; the values are once, few, many and, for expanded clones, a class.

CDR3: CSVSPGQGQEKLFF
DNA: TGCAGTGTTAGCCCTGGACAGGGGCAGGAAAAACTGTTTTTT
size: NA
D: TRBD1
V: TRBV20-1
J: TRBJ1-4

CDR3: CSVKTEDYGYTF
DNA: TGCAGCGTCAAGACAGAGGACTATGGCTACACCTTC
size: few
D: NA
V: TRBV29-1
J: TRBJ1-2

CDR3: CASSDLVPGAYQETQYF
DNA: TGTGCCAGCAGTGACCTCGTCCCGGGGGCGTACCAAGAGACCCAGTACTTC
size: many
D: NA
V: TRBV2
J: TRBJ2-5

CDR3: CAISKSSEVGETQYF
DNA: TGTGCCATCAGCAAATCGTCAGAGGTGGGAGAGACCCAGTACTTC
size: NA
D: NA
V: TRBV10-3
J: TRBJ2-5

CDR3: CSARLLAGGSDTQYF
DNA: TGCAGTGCTAGATTACTAGCGGGGGGTTCAGATACGCAGTATTTT
size: many
D: TRBD2
V: TRBV20-1
J: TRBJ2-3

CDR3: CASQRGQGPHEQYF
DNA: TGTGCCAGCCAAAGGGGACAGGGGCCCCACGAGCAGTACTTC
size: NA
D: TRBD1
V: TRBV6-2/TRBV6-3
J: TRBJ2-7

CDR3: CASSPQTDLSYEQYF
DNA: TGTGCCAGCTCACCCCAGACAGACCTGTCCTACGAGCAGTACTTC
size: many
D: NA
V: TRBV18
J: TRBJ2-7

CDR3: CASSLPAGQGSYEQYF
DNA: TGTGCCAGCAGCTTACCGGCGGGACAGGGTTCCTACGAGCAGTACTTC
size: few
D: TRBD1
V: TRBV7-9
J: TRBJ2-7

CDR3: CASSFYSGISSYEQYF
DNA: TGTGCCAGCAGTTTTTATTCCGGGATAAGCTCCTACGAGCAGTACTTC
size: many
D: NA
V: TRBV28
J: TRBJ2-7

CDR3: CASSPPRETQYF
DNA: TGCGCCAGCAGCCCCCCCCGAGAGACCCAGTACTTC
size: many
D: NA
V: TRBV5-1
J: TRBJ2-5

CDR3: CATSDRDSLSSYNEQFF
DNA: TGTGCCACCAGTGATAGGGACAGCTTATCCTCCTACAATGAGCAGTTCTTC
size: NA
D: TRBD1
V: TRBV24-1
J: TRBJ2-1

CDR3: CASSWRDGELFF
DNA: TGTGCCAGCAGCTGGCGAGACGGGGAGCTGTTTTTT
size: once
D: NA
V: TRBV11-3
J: TRBJ2-2

CDR3: CAISTGGAGSAGTDTQYF
DNA: TGTGCCATCAGCACTGGGGGGGCGGGGTCGGCGGGCACAGATACGCAGTATTTT
size: many
D: NA
V: TRBV10-3
J: TRBJ2-3

CDR3: CATSIQGDLGTGELFF
DNA: TGTGCCACCAGCATCCAGGGCGATCTCGGGACCGGGGAGCTGTTTTTT
size: many
D: NA
V: TRBV15
J: TRBJ2-2

CDR3: CASSYSITAGGHYNYGYTF
DNA: TGTGCCAGCAGTTACTCGATAACCGCCGGGGGGCATTACAACTATGGCTACACCTTC
size: few
D: NA
V: TRBV6-5
J: TRBJ1-2

CDR3: CSANWAYEQYF
DNA: TGCAGCGCCAATTGGGCCTACGAGCAGTACTTC
size: many
D: NA
V: TRBV29-1
J: TRBJ2-7

CDR3: CAVPGGGKGYGYTF
DNA: TGTGCCGTCCCGGGAGGTGGGAAAGGCTATGGCTACACCTTC
size: NA
D: NA
V: TRBV12-3/TRBV12-4
J: TRBJ1-2

CDR3: CASSLGQTKSTDTQYF
DNA: TGCGCCAGCAGCCTAGGACAGACGAAGAGCACAGATACGCAGTATTTT
size: many
D: NA
V: TRBV5-1
J: TRBJ2-3

CDR3: CASSQIPDRGTQYF
DNA: TGTGCCAGCAGCCAAATACCCGATCGGGGGACCCAGTACTTC
size: NA
D: NA
V: TRBV3-1
J: TRBJ2-5

CDR3: CASSQDATGRFAEAFF
DNA: TGCGCCAGCAGCCAAGATGCCACAGGGCGATTCGCTGAAGCTTTCTTT
size: NA
D: NA
V: TRBV4-3
J: TRBJ1-1

CDR3: CASSLTGTEGFLYF
DNA: TGCGCCAGCAGCTTGACCGGGACGGAGGGTTTTTTGTACTTC
size: many
D: NA
V: TRBV5-1
J: TRBJ2-7

CDR3: CASSIDRTGPQDTEAFF
DNA: TGTGCCAGTAGTATAGACCGGACAGGGCCCCAGGACACTGAAGCTTTCTTT
size: NA
D: TRBD1
V: TRBV19
J: TRBJ1-1

CDR3: CASSHPTAAYQETQYF
DNA: TGTGCCAGCAGCCACCCAACAGCGGCGTACCAAGAGACCCAGTACTTC
size: few
D: NA
V: TRBV21-1
J: TRBJ2-5

CDR3: CASSLRVDNQPQHF
DNA: TGTGCCAGCAGCTTACGGGTTGACAATCAGCCCCAGCATTTT
size: many
D: NA
V: TRBV5-5
J: TRBJ1-5

CDR3: CASSLGRGGNYNEQFF
DNA: TGTGCCAGCAGTTTGGGCAGGGGGGGAAACTACAATGAGCAGTTCTTC
size: few
D: NA
V: TRBV12-3/TRBV12-4
J: TRBJ2-1